Sequencing of this T cell receptor (beta chain) was carried out in a study of blood T cell repertoires in COVID-19. Study-level background: Samples taken during acute and convalescent COVID-19 were collected in the United States, Italy and Spain. PBMCs, B-cell-depleted T cells, or T cells provided the cDNA or gDNA that made up the material.

Per the original methods: Reference gene primer amplification gave estimated nucleated cell counts. Assay used: immunoSEQ multiplex PCR; TCRdb lists only in-frame clones, some missing. Clonal size and the V and J genes are those of that table, whereas D and trimming came from the DNA. The data contain about 170,000 clones, around 67% of them seen just once; the ten biggest clones take up about 3%. From germline, CDR1 is LNHDA and CDR2 SQIVND (reference sequence). Trimming stripped 3 bases from V and 0 bases from J, with 6 bases between. The CDR3 covers 14 residues. The chain carries TRBV19 and TRBJ1-3; no definite D call. Sample: peripheral blood. The receptor was derived from a woman older than 75 with acute or convalescent COVID-19. The CDR3 bases are TGTGCCAGTAGTATCAGCGACTCTGGAAACACCATATATTTT. The encoded protein is CASSISDSGNTIYF.